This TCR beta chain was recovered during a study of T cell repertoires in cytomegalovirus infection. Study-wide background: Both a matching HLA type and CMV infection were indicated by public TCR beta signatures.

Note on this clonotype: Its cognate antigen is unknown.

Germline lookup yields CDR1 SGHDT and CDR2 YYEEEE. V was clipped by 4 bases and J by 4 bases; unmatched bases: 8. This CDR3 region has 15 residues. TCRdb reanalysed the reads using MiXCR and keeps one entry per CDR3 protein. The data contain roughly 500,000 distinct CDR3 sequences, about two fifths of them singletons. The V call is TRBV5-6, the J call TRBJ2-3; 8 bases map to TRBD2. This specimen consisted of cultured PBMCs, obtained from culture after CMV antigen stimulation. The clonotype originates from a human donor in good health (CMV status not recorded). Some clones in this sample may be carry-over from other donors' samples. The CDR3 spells CASSTFIGRADTQYF. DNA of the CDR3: TGTGCCAGCAGCACTTTTATCGGGAGGGCAGATACGCAGTATTTT.